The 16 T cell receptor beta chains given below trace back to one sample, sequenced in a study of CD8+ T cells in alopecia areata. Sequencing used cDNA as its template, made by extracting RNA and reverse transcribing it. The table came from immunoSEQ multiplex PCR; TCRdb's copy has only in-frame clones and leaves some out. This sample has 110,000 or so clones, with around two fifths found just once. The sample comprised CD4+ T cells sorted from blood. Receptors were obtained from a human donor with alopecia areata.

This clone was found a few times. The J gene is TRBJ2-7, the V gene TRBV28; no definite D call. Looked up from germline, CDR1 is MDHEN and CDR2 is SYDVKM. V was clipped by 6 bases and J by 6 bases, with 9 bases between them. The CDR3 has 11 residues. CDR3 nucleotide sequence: TGTGCCAGCAGACATCAAATCGAGCAGTACTTC. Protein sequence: CASRHQIEQYF.

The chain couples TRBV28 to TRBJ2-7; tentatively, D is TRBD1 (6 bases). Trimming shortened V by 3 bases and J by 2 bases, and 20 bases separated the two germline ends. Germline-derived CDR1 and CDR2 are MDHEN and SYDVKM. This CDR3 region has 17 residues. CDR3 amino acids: CASSLVLFVRGAYEQYF. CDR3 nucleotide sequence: TGTGCCAGCAGTTTGGTACTATTTGTCAGGGGCGCCTACGAGCAGTACTTC.

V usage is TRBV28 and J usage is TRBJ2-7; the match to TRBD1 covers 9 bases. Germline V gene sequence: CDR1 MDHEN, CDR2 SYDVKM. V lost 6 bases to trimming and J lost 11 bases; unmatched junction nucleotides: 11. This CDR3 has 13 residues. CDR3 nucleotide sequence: TGTGCCAGCAGGGGACAGGGCATCACCTATGAGTACTTC. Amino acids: CASRGQGITYEYF. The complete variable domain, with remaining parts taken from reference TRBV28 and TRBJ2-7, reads DVKVTQSSRYLVKRTGEKVFLECVQDMDHENMFWYRQDPGLGLRLIYFSYDVKMKEKGDIPEGYSVSREKKERFSLILESASTNQTSMYLCASRGQGITYEYFGPGTRLTVT.

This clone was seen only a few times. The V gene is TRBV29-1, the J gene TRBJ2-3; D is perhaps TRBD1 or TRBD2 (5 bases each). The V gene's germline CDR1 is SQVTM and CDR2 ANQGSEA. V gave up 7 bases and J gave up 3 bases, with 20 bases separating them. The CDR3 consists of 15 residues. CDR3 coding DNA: TGCAGCGCCGCACTTGACCCAGGGACGACAGATACGCAGTATTTT. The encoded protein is CSAALDPGTTDTQYF.

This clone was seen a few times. Here the CDR3 reads CASSQPGLASNEQFF. The CDR3 DNA sequence: TGTGCCAGCAGCCAACCGGGACTAGCGAGTAATGAGCAGTTCTTC. V and J are TRBV14 and TRBJ2-1; 10 bases align to TRBD2. The CDR3 has 15 residues. V lost 2 bases to trimming and J lost 7 bases; unmatched junction nucleotides: 5. The V gene's germline CDR1 is SGHDN and CDR2 FVKESK.

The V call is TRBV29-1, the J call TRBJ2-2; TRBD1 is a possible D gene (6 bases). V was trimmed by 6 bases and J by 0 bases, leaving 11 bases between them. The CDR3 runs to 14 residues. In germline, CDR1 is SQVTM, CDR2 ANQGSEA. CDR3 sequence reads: CSVSGTTNTGELFF. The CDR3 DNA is TGCAGCGTCTCCGGGACAACGAACACCGGGGAGCTGTTTTTT.

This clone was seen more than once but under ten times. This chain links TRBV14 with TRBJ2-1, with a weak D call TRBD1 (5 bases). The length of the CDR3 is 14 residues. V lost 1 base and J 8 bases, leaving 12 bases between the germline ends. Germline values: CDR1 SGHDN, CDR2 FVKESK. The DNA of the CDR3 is TGTGCCAGCAGCCAAGTTGGCCTGGGGCATGAGCAGTTCTTC. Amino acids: CASSQVGLGHEQFF.

The CDR3 is CASSTSLKRETQYF. The CDR3, as DNA: TGTGCCAGCAGCACGTCACTGAAACGAGAGACCCAGTACTTC. The chain joins TRBV28 to TRBJ2-5; unclear D gene. The V end lost 6 bases, the J end lost 4 bases, and 15 bases lay between the germline ends. Germline V CDR1 and CDR2: MDHEN, SYDVKM. The CDR3 runs to 14 residues.

The CDR3, as DNA: TGTGCCAGCAGCTCCCAGCTCCGGACAGAAGCTTTCTTT. It translates to CASSSQLRTEAFF. The chain has TRBV7-2 and TRBJ1-1; D might be TRBD1 (5 bases). The germline V gene encodes CDR1 SGHTA and CDR2 FQGNSA. CDR3 length equals 13 residues. V shed 4 bases and J shed 8 bases, with 14 bases lying between them.

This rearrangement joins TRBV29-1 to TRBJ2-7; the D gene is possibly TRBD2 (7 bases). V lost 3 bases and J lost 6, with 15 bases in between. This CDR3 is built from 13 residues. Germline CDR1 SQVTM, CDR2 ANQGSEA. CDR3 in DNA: TGCAGCGTTGAGGGTCGGGGGGCCGGCGAGCAGTACTTC. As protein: CSVEGRGAGEQYF.

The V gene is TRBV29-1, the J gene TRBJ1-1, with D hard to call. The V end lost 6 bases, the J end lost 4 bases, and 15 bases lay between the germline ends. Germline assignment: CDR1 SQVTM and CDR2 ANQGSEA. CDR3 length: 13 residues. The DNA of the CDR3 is TGCAGCGTGCAACCTAGGTGGGGCACTGAAGCTTTCTTT. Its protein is CSVQPRWGTEAFF.

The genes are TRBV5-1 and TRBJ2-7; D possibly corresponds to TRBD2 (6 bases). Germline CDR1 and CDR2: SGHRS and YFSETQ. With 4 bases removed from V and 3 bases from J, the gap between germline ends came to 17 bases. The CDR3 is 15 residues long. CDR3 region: CASSLTSLGGYEQYF. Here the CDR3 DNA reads TGCGCCAGCAGCCTTACGTCACTCGGGGGCTACGAGCAGTACTTC.

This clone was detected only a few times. The CDR3 protein is CSVVMFMNTEAFF. CDR3 in DNA: TGCAGCGTTGTTATGTTCATGAACACTGAAGCTTTCTTT. The chain links TRBV29-1 to TRBJ1-1, with D unresolved. The CDR3 has 13 residues. Germline CDR1 and CDR2: SQVTM and ANQGSEA. V was clipped by 4 bases and J by 0 bases, with 9 bases between them.

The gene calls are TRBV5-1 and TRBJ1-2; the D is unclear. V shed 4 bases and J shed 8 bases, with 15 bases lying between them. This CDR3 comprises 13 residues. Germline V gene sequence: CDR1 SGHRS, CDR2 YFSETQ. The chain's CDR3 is CASSTGIPEGYTF. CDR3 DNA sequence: TGCGCCAGCAGCACGGGGATCCCCGAGGGCTACACCTTC.

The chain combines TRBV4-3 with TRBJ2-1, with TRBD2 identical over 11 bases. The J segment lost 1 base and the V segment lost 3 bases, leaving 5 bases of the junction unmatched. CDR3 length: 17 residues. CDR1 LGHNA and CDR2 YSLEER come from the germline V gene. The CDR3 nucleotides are TGCGCCAGCAGCCATGGATTAGCGGGGGGGTCCTACAATGAGCAGTTCTTC. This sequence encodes CASSHGLAGGSYNEQFF.

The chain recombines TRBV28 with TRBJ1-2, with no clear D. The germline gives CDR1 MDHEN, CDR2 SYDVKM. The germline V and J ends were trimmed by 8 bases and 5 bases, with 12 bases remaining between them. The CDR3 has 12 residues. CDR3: CASVTGPYGYTF. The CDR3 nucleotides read TGTGCCAGCGTGACGGGCCCGTATGGCTACACCTTC.